This T cell receptor (beta chain) was sequenced in a study of blood T cell repertoires in COVID-19 (dated by TCRdb to 2019 to 2021). In terms of the full investigation: The collaborator samples originated in the United States, Italy and Spain and spanned the acute and convalescent phases of COVID-19. The prospective study material was composed of cDNA or gDNA derived from T cells, B-cell-depleted T cells, or PBMCs. Subjects who had been exposed to COVID-19, were actively infected with it, or had recovered from it provided the deeply sampled blood TCRbeta repertoires that made up the dataset. A freely available public database, intended as a resource for researchers studying the immune response to SARS-CoV-2, is where the repertoires were released. Samples were obtained from the ongoing ImmuneRACE study (first 160 participants) and from over a thousand subjects provided by 6 global collaborators. The sample metadata nearly always contained a de-identified subject ID, COVID-19 status, age in years and sex. Where available, HLA class I and class II types were obtained from metadata supplied by the sample provider rather than from assay-based typing. What the work shows at the level of the full study, not this receptor alone: The amount of clinical and demographic metadata varied by source and participant and was provided uncurated.

With regard to this clone: Its antigen is currently not known. Per-base quality was not reported, and no clone a single base away is much larger than it.

The immunoSEQ Assay, a bias-controlled multiplex PCR, was used to amplify TCRbeta CDR3 regions from genomic DNA. The original methods were these. Nucleated cell counts per sample were estimated from amplification of reference gene primers within the assay. Sequence reads were collapsed and filtered to measure the absolute abundance of every unique TCRbeta CDR3 rearrangement. Productive Simpson clonality was computed per sample as the square root of Simpson's diversity index over productive rearrangements. TCRdb provides this immuneACCESS table in a form limited to in-frame rearrangements. Some clones are lacking; in checked studies, under half of them reflect an unresolved V gene, and why the rest are absent is not known. The V and J calls and clone size are taken from that table; D and trimming were inferred from the DNA. Counted in this sample were about 200,000 clones; nearly 90% of them appeared once. Together, the top ten hold around 0.63% of the sample.

The CDR3 covers 14 residues, taking in both the cysteine and the phenylalanine. The only DNA kept is the CDR3, 42 bases in frame from the first base. V and J lose 5 bases and 5 bases, and a span of 12 bases separates them. CDR1 MNHNY and CDR2 SVGAGI are derived from the germline V gene (reference sequence). Each collaborating institution followed its own protocols to collect whole blood in K2EDTA tubes. For TCRbeta analysis, collaborators shipped samples in one of three forms: frozen whole blood, isolated PBMCs, or DNA extracted from either of those sample types. The chain is made from TRBV6-6 and TRBJ2-2, with an unclear D gene assignment. Sequenced sample: peripheral blood. The clonotype was recovered from a man aged 50 to 59 with acute or convalescent COVID-19. In nucleotide form, the sequence is TGTGCCAGCAGTACCAATTACGAGACCGGGGAGCTGTTTTTT. This sequence encodes CASSTNYETGELFF.